The 29 T cell receptor beta chains presented below share a single source sample, sequenced in a study of Ad26.COV2.S vaccination and SARS-CoV-2 variants. The method was immunoSEQ multiplex PCR; TCRdb's version includes in-frame clones alone and lacks a portion of them. The table includes approximately 300,000 clones, about 86% detected once. Treatment reported: approximately 18 received Ad26.COV2.S at low or high dose, single or two shots; about 5 received placebo; per-sample allocation not given. Day 63 after the first injection of vaccine or placebo was the sampling time. The source material was peripheral blood, sampled in a trial of Ad26.COV2.S vaccine versus placebo. The receptors originated from a person aged 18-65 years who received the Ad26.COV2.S COVID-19 vaccine or a placebo.

This clone appeared a single time. This rearrangement joins TRBV7-9 to TRBJ1-2; 9 nucleotides align to TRBD1. Germline-derived CDR1 and CDR2 are SEHNR and FQNEAQ (reference sequence). CDR3 length: 17 amino acids. V lost 5 bases, J lost 5 bases, and 15 bases stayed unmatched. Here the CDR3 reads CASSPQENRGRRYGYTF. The CDR3 nucleotides read TGTGCCAGCAGCCCCCAGGAGAACAGGGGGCGCCGGTATGGCTACACCTTC.

The rearrangement uses TRBV6-2 or TRBV6-3 and TRBJ1-6; TRBD1 might be the D (5 bases). V lost 6 bases and J 11 bases, leaving 26 bases between the germline ends. The germline V gene has CDR1 MNHEY and CDR2 SVGEGT. This CDR3 is 17 amino acids long. The CDR3 sequence: CASSLGRPSGFLAPLHF. CDR3 nucleotide sequence: TGTGCCAGCAGCCTGGGACGGCCCTCGGGATTTCTCGCACCCCTCCACTTT.

The V and J genes are TRBV27 and TRBJ1-3; perhaps TRBD1 as D (6 bases). CDR1 and CDR2 from the germline V gene are MNHEY and SMNVEV (reference sequence). Between the trimmed V and J ends, which lost 3 bases and 14 bases, there was a span of 14 bases. This CDR3 region has 12 residues. The CDR3 nucleotides are TGTGCCAGCAGTTTGGGCGACGGGACACTATATTTT. Translated, it gives CASSLGDGTLYF.

This sequence joins TRBV5-1 and TRBJ2-3; tentative D call: TRBD1 (5 bases). Between the trimmed V and J ends, which lost 1 base and 6 bases, there was a span of 9 bases. CDR3 size: 13 residues. CDR1 is SGHRS, CDR2 YFSETQ, per germline. The CDR3 is CASSLNRGDTQYF. The CDR3 DNA is TGCGCCAGCAGCTTGAATAGGGGCGATACGCAGTATTTT.

The chain uses TRBV5-4 and TRBJ2-5; D is perhaps TRBD2 (6 bases). This CDR3 has 14 residues. From germline, CDR1 is SGHNT and CDR2 YYREEE (reference sequence). Trimming removed 0 bases from V and 2 bases from J, with 8 bases in between. The CDR3 nucleotides are TGTGCCAGCAGCTTGGTTAGCGGACAAGAGACCCAGTACTTC. Encoded protein: CASSLVSGQETQYF. Full variable domain (rest looked up from reference TRBV5-4 and TRBJ2-5): ETGVTQSPTHLIKTRGQQVTLRCSSQSGHNTVSWYQQALGQGPQFIFQYYREEENGRGNFPPRFSGLQFPNYSSELNVNALELDDSALYLCASSLVSGQETQYFGPGTRLLVL.

The chain employs TRBV29-1 and TRBJ2-3; TRBD2 matches 9 bases. The CDR3 sequence is 14 residues long. Per germline, CDR1 SQVTM and CDR2 ANQGSEA. V lost 5 bases, J lost 4 bases, and 7 bases stayed unmatched. The DNA for the CDR3 is TGCAGCGTTTTGCGGGGGGGCCGAGCAGATACGCAGTATTTT. Translating gives CSVLRGGRADTQYF.

The gene calls are TRBV5-1 and TRBJ2-2; 7 bases match TRBD1. V gave up 6 bases and J gave up 1 base; unmatched junction bases: 0. Germline V lookup: CDR1 SGHRS, CDR2 YFSETQ. The CDR3 runs to 13 residues. The CDR3 bases are TGCGCCAGCAACAGGGGGAACACCGGGGAGCTGTTTTTT. It is translated as CASNRGNTGELFF.

About this clone: Distinct nucleotide sequences in the sample also encode this CDR3. The V and J genes are TRBV11-3 and TRBJ1-1; D perhaps matches TRBD1 (5 bases). The CDR3 has 13 amino acids. Germline loops: CDR1 SGHNT, CDR2 YENEEA. The V end was cut by 5 bases, the J end by 3 bases, with 10 bases between. The CDR3 protein is CASSLRGDTEAFF. The CDR3 DNA sequence: TGTGCCAGCAGCCTAAGGGGAGACACTGAAGCTTTCTTT.

The chain uses TRBV19 and TRBJ1-2, with D maybe TRBD1 (5 bases). V was trimmed by 0 bases and J by 7 bases, leaving 9 bases between them. CDR1 and CDR2 from the germline V gene are LNHDA and SQIVND (reference sequence). CDR3 size: 13 residues. As DNA, the CDR3 is TGTGCCAGTAGTATAGAAGAAAGGGGTGGCTACACCTTC. Its protein product is CASSIEERGGYTF.

This clone was seen once. The chain couples TRBV5-5 to TRBJ2-2, with 9 bases matching TRBD2. The V segment lost 5 bases and the J segment 3 bases; nucleotides outside the gene matches: 8. The germline V gene has CDR1 SGHKS and CDR2 YYEKEE (reference sequence). The CDR3 sequence is 16 residues long. The CDR3 nucleotides read TGTGCCAGCAGTCCCGGGACTAGCTCTCACACCGGGGAGCTGTTTTTT. This sequence encodes CASSPGTSSHTGELFF.

The chain is built from TRBV7-9 and TRBJ2-1; 9 bases fit TRBD2. Germline CDR1 reads SEHNR; CDR2 reads FQNEAQ (reference sequence). The CDR3 has 13 residues. The junction had 2 bases not matched to a gene; V was cut back by 2 bases and J by 9 bases. The chain's CDR3 is CASSLLSGGEQFF. CDR3 nucleotide sequence: TGTGCCAGCAGCTTACTTAGCGGGGGTGAGCAGTTCTTC.

To note about this clone: The junction departs from the called germline gene at one end, perhaps through a read error. This chain joins TRBV6-5 and TRBJ1-2, with D possibly TRBD1 on 6 matching bases. The germline CDR1 and CDR2 sequences are MNHEY and SVGAGI. The CDR3 is 12 amino acids. CDR3 sequence (DNA): TGTGCCAGCAGCCGCCTCTGGGGGGCGGTCCTCTTC. Amino acid sequence: CASSRLWGAVLF.

The chain links TRBV3-1 (or the pseudogene TRBV3-2) to TRBJ1-2, with D uncertain. The germline V gene has CDR1 LGHDT and CDR2 YNNKEL (reference sequence). With 3 bases removed from V and 6 bases from J, the gap between germline ends came to 8 bases. This CDR3 is 12 amino acids long. This CDR3 reads CASSHTGNGYTF. The CDR3 coding sequence is TGTGCCAGCAGCCATACCGGTAATGGCTACACCTTC.

The gene calls are TRBV21-1 and TRBJ2-1; the table calls TRBD1, which could not be checked here. TRBV21-1 is a pseudogene locus. CDR3 length equals 20 residues. CDR3 sequence: CASSALMGGGPGTAYNEQFF. The CDR3 nucleotides read TGTGCCAGCAGCGCTCTAATGGGGGGAGGCCCCGGGACAGCCTACAATGAGCAGTTCTTC.

The rearrangement links TRBV5-6 to TRBJ2-2; weak D call: TRBD1 (6 bases). The CDR3 is 17 residues long. Trimming removed 0 bases at V and 4 bases at J, with 16 bases between. Germline V lookup: CDR1 SGHDT, CDR2 YYEEEE. The CDR3 is CASSLAGTSSGTGELFF. DNA for the CDR3: TGTGCCAGCAGCTTGGCGGGGACAAGCTCGGGCACCGGGGAGCTGTTTTTT.

V and J are TRBV7-6 and TRBJ2-5; no clear D. The CDR3 has 13 amino acids. Germline values: CDR1 SGHVS, CDR2 FNYEAQ. V lost 1 base, J lost 7 bases, and 10 bases lay in between. Here the CDR3 DNA reads TGTGCCAGCAGCTTAGAAGGGTTCTGGACCCAGTACTTC. Translation: CASSLEGFWTQYF.

In DNA form, the CDR3 reads TGTGCCAGCAGCTCCGGTACTAGTTTCGCATACGAGCAGTACTTC. This codes for CASSSGTSFAYEQYF. The chain employs TRBV5-4 and TRBJ2-7; tentative D call: TRBD2 (5 bases). The CDR3 length is 15 residues. Germline assignment: CDR1 SGHNT and CDR2 YYREEE (reference sequence). V was shortened by 3 bases and J by 4 bases, with 17 bases between the two germline ends. The full variable domain, in which reference TRBV5-4 and TRBJ2-7 provide the parts outside the CDR3, is ETGVTQSPTHLIKTRGQQVTLRCSSQSGHNTVSWYQQALGQGPQFIFQYYREEENGRGNFPPRFSGLQFPNYSSELNVNALELDDSALYLCASSSGTSFAYEQYFGPGTRLTVT.

In this sample, this clone turned up once. V gene TRBV5-1 combines with J gene TRBJ1-6; TRBD1 might be the D (5 bases). V was pared by 1 base and J by 4 bases, with 18 bases between. Looked up from germline, CDR1 is SGHRS and CDR2 is YFSETQ. CDR3 length: 18 amino acids. The CDR3 here is CASSLPAEGETYNSPLHF. Written as DNA, the CDR3 is TGCGCCAGCAGCTTGCCGGCTGAAGGGGAGACTTATAATTCACCCCTCCACTTT.

On this clone: This CDR3 is also generated by other DNA sequences in the sample. The rearrangement uses TRBV18 and TRBJ2-2; perhaps TRBD1 as D (5 bases). The germline V gene has CDR1 KGHSH and CDR2 LQKENI. The CDR3 runs 15 residues. The V gene lost 2 bases and the J gene lost 1 base, with 8 bases spanning the gap. CDR3 sequence reads: CASSPGQGNTGELFF. In DNA, the CDR3 is TGTGCCAGCTCACCAGGGCAGGGGAACACCGGGGAGCTGTTTTTT.

V usage is TRBV19 and J usage is TRBJ1-2; TRBD1 aligns across 9 bases. The V segment lost 3 bases and the J segment 5 bases; nucleotides outside the gene matches: 7. Germline CDR1 and CDR2: LNHDA and SQIVND (reference sequence). The CDR3 is made up of 15 amino acids. The chain's CDR3 is CASSMGGQGRYGYTF. In DNA form, the CDR3 reads TGTGCCAGTAGTATGGGGGGACAGGGAAGATATGGCTACACCTTC.

The CDR3 nucleotides are TGTGCCAGCATCGGACAAGGCACAGATACGCAGTATTTT. Translated: CASIGQGTDTQYF. This chain uses TRBV2 with TRBJ2-3; TRBD1 might be the D (5 bases). CDR3 size: 13 residues. The V gene's germline CDR1 is SNHLY and CDR2 FYNNEI. V was trimmed by 7 bases and J by 1 base, leaving 9 bases between them.

In this sample, this clone turned up many times. J is TRBJ1-2 and V is TRBV5-1; 8 bases fit TRBD1. V was clipped by 4 bases and J by 8 bases; unmatched bases: 7. Germline V gene data show CDR1 as SGHRS and CDR2 as YFSETQ. CDR3 length equals 13 residues. CDR3 loop: CASSLQDRGGYTF. CDR3 nucleotide sequence: TGCGCCAGCAGCCTCCAAGACAGGGGAGGCTACACCTTC.

This chain uses TRBV10-1 with TRBJ1-5; D is unclear. Trimming took 4 bases from V and 0 from J, leaving 7 bases between them. CDR3 size: 14 residues. Per the germline V gene, CDR1 is WNHNN and CDR2 is SYGVQD (reference sequence). The CDR3 sequence: CASSVGYSNQPQHF. CDR3 in DNA: TGCGCCAGCAGTGTGGGGTATAGCAATCAGCCCCAGCATTTT.

In its sample, this clone was seen once. V usage is TRBV2 and J usage is TRBJ1-5; no clear D. Germline V CDR1 and CDR2: SNHLY, FYNNEI. The CDR3 loop spans 13 amino acids. Trimming removed 10 bases from V and 1 base from J, with 11 bases in between. This CDR3 is CATSTDSNQPQHF. CDR3 DNA: TGTGCCACCTCCACTGACAGCAATCAGCCCCAGCATTTT.

The J gene is TRBJ2-5, the V gene TRBV9, with 8 bases identical to TRBD2. V shed 0 bases and J 4 bases; nucleotides not matched to a gene: 8. The CDR3 is made up of 16 amino acids. From germline, CDR1 is SGDLS and CDR2 YYNGEE. CDR3 nucleotides: TGTGCCAGCAGCGTAGCGGGAGGGGATGGGGCAGAGACCCAGTACTTC. Translation gives CASSVAGGDGAETQYF.

This clone occurred once. The J gene is TRBJ1-3, the V gene TRBV5-5; D may be TRBD1 (5 bases). This CDR3 comprises 15 residues. Germline CDR1 reads SGHKS; CDR2 reads YYEKEE (reference sequence). The V end was cut by 5 bases, the J end by 4 bases, with 16 bases between. CDR3 protein: CASRSAGTWGNTIYF. CDR3 sequence (DNA): TGTGCCAGCAGGTCGGCCGGGACGTGGGGAAACACCATATATTTT.

This chain joins TRBV7-2 and TRBJ1-3; possibly TRBD1 for D (6 bases). This CDR3 contains 14 residues. V shed 3 bases and J shed 6 bases, with 12 bases lying between them. Germline V gene data show CDR1 as SGHTA and CDR2 as FQGNSA. CDR3 residues: CASSLMGHQNTIYF. CDR3 nucleotide sequence: TGTGCCAGCAGCTTGATGGGACACCAAAACACCATATATTTT.

The chain has TRBV5-8 and TRBJ1-1, with D tentatively TRBD1 (5 bases). V lost 2 bases and J lost 1, with 12 bases in between. There are 15 residues in the CDR3. Germline values: CDR1 SGHTS, CDR2 YDEGEE. CDR3 coding DNA: TGTGCCAGCAGCTTTGAGGGACCGCGGAACACTGAAGCTTTCTTT. It is translated as CASSFEGPRNTEAFF.

The chain links TRBV5-1 to TRBJ1-6; 7 positions agree with TRBD1. CDR3 length: 14 residues. Germline lookup yields CDR1 SGHRS and CDR2 YFSETQ. J gave up 8 bases and V 5 bases, and 7 bases lay outside the gene matches. This CDR3 reads CASRRGGADSPLHF. CDR3 in DNA: TGCGCCAGCAGGAGAGGGGGCGCGGATTCACCCCTCCACTTT.